These 27 T cell receptor beta chains came from one sample sequenced in a study of T cell clonality in common variable immunodeficiency. Study-wide findings and caveats: Common variable immunodeficiency TCR beta sequences reportedly had fewer deletions and N-nucleotide insertions.

These receptors' antigens are unknown. Measured with immunoSEQ multiplex PCR; TCRdb has only the in-frame clones, and not every one. The table records 23,000 or so clones without singletons, the ten largest covering approximately 9%. Input material: peripheral blood mononuclear cells. These receptors all stem from a human donor with common variable immunodeficiency.

The table lists this clone with many counts. The CDR3 extends 3 residues past the end of the read, so its final part is completed from the germline J gene. V is TRBV19 and J is TRBJ2-1; 9 bases map to TRBD1. The germline V gene has CDR1 LNHDA and CDR2 SQIVND (reference sequence). This CDR3 region has 21 residues. Trimming cost V 6 bases and J 4 bases; bases outside gene matches: 25. The part of the CDR3 DNA that was read is TGTGCCAGTAGCCCCCGAGCCCCTGGGACAGGGATCCCCCGAACATACAATGAG. It encodes CASSPRAPGTGIPRTYNE. The complete CDR3 sequence is CASSPRAPGTGIPRTYNEQFF.

In the case of this clone: The observed sequence ends 3 residues before the CDR3 terminus, with the missing tail filled in from the germline J gene. J is TRBJ1-5 and V is TRBV19; D uncertain. This CDR3 comprises 12 residues. CDR1 is LNHDA, CDR2 SQIVND, per germline (reference sequence). The germline V and J ends were trimmed by 6 bases and 3 bases, with 6 bases remaining between them. This CDR3 is CASRQFNQPQHF. The part of the CDR3 DNA that was read is TGTGCCAGTAGGCAGTTCAATCAGCCC.

About this clone itself: From the germline J gene comes the end of the CDR3, since the read stops 3 residues before it. The J gene is TRBJ1-4, the V gene TRBV7-6, with D possibly matching TRBD1 (6 bases). Germline V gives CDR1 SGHVS, CDR2 FNYEAQ. The CDR3 has 14 residues. V was trimmed by 8 bases and J by 4 bases, leaving 14 bases between them. CDR3 region: CASGGDTLNEKLFF. The sequenced part of the CDR3 DNA is TGTGCCAGCGGAGGGGACACCCTTAATGAAAAA.

A word on this clone: The DNA ends 3 residues before the CDR3 does, and the rest of the CDR3 is filled in from the germline J gene. The chain recombines TRBV7-6 with TRBJ2-1; D may be TRBD1 (6 bases). Germline V gives CDR1 SGHVS, CDR2 FNYEAQ. The CDR3 is 15 residues long. Trimming removed 7 bases at V and 4 bases at J, with 17 bases between. The covered CDR3 bases are TGTGCCAGCACCCTGGGACACGGCGGGTACAATGAG. It specifies CASTLGHGGYNE. The full CDR3 sequence reads CASTLGHGGYNEQFF. The whole variable domain, remainder taken from reference TRBV7-6 and TRBJ2-1, is GAGVSQSPRYKVTKRGQDVALRCDPISGHVSLYWYRQALGQGPEFLTYFNYEAQQDKSGLPNDRFSAERPEGSISTLTIQRTEQRDSAMYRCASTLGHGGYNEQFFGPGTRLTVL.

This clone was detected ten times or more. With the read ending 3 residues before the CDR3 end, the germline J gene is used to fill in that end. This chain joins TRBV7-9 and TRBJ2-3, with D perhaps matching TRBD1 (5 bases). The CDR3 is 13 amino acids. The V and J ends lost 2 bases and 3 bases respectively, with 6 bases between them. Germline V gene lookup returns CDR1 SEHNR and CDR2 FQNEAQ (reference sequence). The CDR3 reads CASSLRQTDTQYF. The part of the CDR3 DNA that was read is TGTGCCAGCAGCTTACGACAGACAGATACG.

This clone was seen more than once but under ten times. At one boundary the junction diverges from the germline segment, which might be a read error. The DNA ends 3 residues before the CDR3 does, and the rest of the CDR3 is filled in from the germline J gene. The J gene is TRBJ1-1, the V gene TRBV7-9, with D unclear. Germline CDR1 SEHNR, CDR2 FQNEAQ (reference sequence). The CDR3 is 13 residues long. The covered CDR3 bases are TGTTCCAGCAGCAATCATCTGAACACTGAA. Protein product: CSSSNHLNTE. The entire CDR3 protein is CSSSNHLNTEAFF.

This clone was seen only a few times. The read ends 3 residues before the CDR3 terminus; that terminus is restored from the germline J gene. The V gene is TRBV20-1, the J gene TRBJ2-5, with 10 bases matching TRBD2. The J segment lost 1 base and the V segment lost 5 bases, leaving 7 bases of the junction unmatched. CDR3 size: 15 residues. Germline V gives CDR1 DFQATT, CDR2 SNEGSKA (reference sequence). The part of the CDR3 DNA that was read is TGCAGTGCTGATCGACTAGCGGGTATCCAAGAGACC. It encodes CSADRLAGIQET. In full, the CDR3 reads CSADRLAGIQETQYF.

Ten or more counts support this clone. From the germline J gene comes the end of the CDR3, since the read stops 3 residues before it. The chain combines TRBV30 with TRBJ2-3, with D unclear. V dropped 4 bases and J dropped 0 bases, with 5 bases sitting between them. Germline V gene lookup returns CDR1 GTSNPN and CDR2 SVGIG (reference sequence). This CDR3 is built from 12 residues. CDR3 bases read: TGTGCCTGGACCACTAGCACAGATACG. The encoded protein is CAWTTSTDT. The entire CDR3 protein reads CAWTTSTDTQYF.

This clone has ten or more counts. The chain's CDR3 is CASSPATGVSHEQYF. The CDR3 DNA, read in part, is TGTGCCAGCAGTCCCGCGACAGGTGTAAGCCACGAG. The gene calls are TRBV28 and TRBJ2-7; D may be TRBD1 (6 bases). The CDR3 goes on 3 residues after the read ends, and that part is filled in from the germline J gene. Looked up from germline, CDR1 is MDHEN and CDR2 is SYDVKM. The CDR3 contains 15 residues. Trimming removed 5 bases from V and 5 bases from J, with 19 bases in between.

This clone came up many times. CDR3 bases read: TGTGCCAGCAGTGAAACTAGCGGGGGGCAAGAGACC. It is translated as CASSETSGGQET. In full, the CDR3 is CASSETSGGQETQYF. This chain links TRBV6-4 with TRBJ2-5; 12 nucleotides line up with TRBD2. The sequenced fragment ends 3 residues before the CDR3 boundary, so the rest is inferred from the germline J gene. The V segment lost 3 bases and the J segment 2 bases; nucleotides outside the gene matches: 1. Germline V lookup: CDR1 MRHNA, CDR2 SNTAGT. The CDR3 is 15 amino acids.

The sample holds many counts of this clone. The missing CDR3 end, 3 residues past where the read stops, is filled in from the germline J gene. J is TRBJ2-5 and V is TRBV18; TRBD2 is a possible D gene (5 bases). The germline CDR1 and CDR2 sequences are KGHSH and LQKENI. Trimming took 4 bases from V and 4 from J, leaving 10 bases between them. CDR3 length equals 13 residues. The CDR3 DNA, read in part, is TGTGCCAGCTCACGAGATCGGGGAGAGACC. It yields the protein CASSRDRGET. The whole CDR3 sequence is CASSRDRGETQYF. Using reference TRBV18 and TRBJ2-5 for the parts outside the CDR3, the full variable domain is NAGVMQNPRHLVRRRGQEARLRCSPMKGHSHVYWYRQLPEEGLKFMVYLQKENIIDESGMPKERFSAEFPKEGPSILRIQQVVRGDSAAYFCASSRDRGETQYFGPGTRLLVL.

This clone has at least ten counts. Relative to the germline gene, one junction end is altered; a read error may explain this. The CDR3 end lies 3 residues beyond the end of the read and is filled in from the germline J gene. This chain connects TRBV7-7 to TRBJ2-1, with a possible D match to TRBD2 (6 bases). The CDR3 loop spans 13 amino acids. Germline CDR1 is SSHAT and CDR2 is FNYEAQ (reference sequence). Partial CDR3 DNA: TGTGCTAGCAGCTGGCGGGGCGGCGATGAG. It translates to CASSWRGGDE. The whole CDR3 sequence is CASSWRGGDEQFF.

This clone was seen only a few times. The CDR3 end lies 3 residues beyond the end of the read and is filled in from the germline J gene. The chain links TRBV29-1 to TRBJ2-3; D call uncertain. The germline V gene encodes CDR1 SQVTM and CDR2 ANQGSEA. This CDR3 has 12 amino acids. Trimming left V 5 bases short and J 7 bases short, with 13 bases between. The CDR3 DNA, read in part, is TGCAGCGTTTTAGTCGCACAGAATACG. This gives the protein CSVLVAQNT. The entire CDR3 is CSVLVAQNTQYF.

This clone was counted at least ten times. The read ends 3 residues shy of where the CDR3 ends; the end is completed using the germline J gene. This chain joins TRBV6-1 and TRBJ2-2, with D perhaps matching TRBD2 (6 bases). The CDR3 totals 16 residues. Trimming pared 1 base from V and 3 bases from J, leaving 12 bases between. The V gene's germline CDR1 is MNHNS and CDR2 SASEGT. The CDR3 spells CASSEEAGIYTGELFF. The sequenced part of the CDR3 DNA is TGTGCCAGCAGTGAAGAGGCGGGGATCTACACCGGGGAG.

Turning to this clone: The read ends 3 residues shy of where the CDR3 ends; the end is completed using the germline J gene. This chain uses TRBV6-1 with TRBJ2-2, with D possibly matching TRBD2 (5 bases). V dropped 4 bases and J dropped 4 bases, with 16 bases sitting between them. Looked up from germline, CDR1 is MNHNS and CDR2 is SASEGT. The CDR3 is 16 amino acids. The sequenced part of the CDR3 DNA is TGTGCCAGCAGTGGGCTAGGTTCTGGAGGCACCGGGGAG. Translation: CASSGLGSGGTGE. The whole CDR3 is CASSGLGSGGTGELFF.

Many counts were recorded for this clone. The missing CDR3 end, 3 residues past where the read stops, is filled in from the germline J gene. The V call is TRBV20-1, the J call TRBJ2-2, with D perhaps matching TRBD2 (7 bases). The CDR3 extends over 15 amino acids. Trimming cost V 2 bases and J 3 bases, with 13 bases left between them. Germline lookup yields CDR1 DFQATT and CDR2 SNEGSKA (reference sequence). The CDR3 sequence: CSARQGRVDTGELFF. The CDR3 DNA, read in part, is TGCAGTGCTAGACAGGGGAGGGTGGACACCGGGGAG.

This clone was detected only a few times. The read is 3 residues too short to cover the CDR3 end, so that end is filled in from the germline J gene. This chain uses TRBV5-6 with TRBJ1-4, with D perhaps TRBD1 (5 bases). The CDR3 has 14 amino acids. The V gene lost 0 bases and the J gene lost 7 bases, with 10 bases spanning the gap. Germline CDR1 is SGHDT and CDR2 is YYEEEE. The CDR3 loop reads CASSLDRGGEKLFF. CDR3 DNA (partial): TGTGCCAGCAGCTTGGACCGGGGGGGTGAAAAA.

This clone was counted a few times. With the read ending 3 residues before the CDR3 end, the germline J gene is used to fill in that end. The chain recombines TRBV5-1 with TRBJ2-5; D not resolved. CDR1 SGHRS and CDR2 YFSETQ come from the germline V gene. V lost 0 bases to trimming and J lost 1 base, with 13 bases between them. The CDR3 is 16 amino acids. CDR3 sequence reads: CASSLGVGRVQETQYF. Incomplete CDR3 DNA: TGCGCCAGCAGCTTGGGGGTTGGTCGGGTCCAAGAGACC.

A word on this clone: The read stops 3 residues short of the end of the CDR3; the missing end is completed from the germline J gene. The chain couples TRBV7-9 to TRBJ1-2; 10 bases match TRBD1. The CDR3 spans 15 residues. Per the germline V gene, CDR1 is SEHNR and CDR2 is FQNEAQ (reference sequence). Unmatched junction bases numbered 5, after V lost 5 bases and J lost 2 bases. The sequenced CDR3 bases are TGTGCCAGCAGCCAGACAGGGGGCTTCAACTATGGC. It is translated as CASSQTGGFNYG. From start to end, the CDR3 is CASSQTGGFNYGYTF.

Concerning this clone itself: The CDR3 end falls 3 residues outside the read, so it is completed with the germline J gene. This chain connects TRBV2 to TRBJ1-5, with 7 positions matching TRBD1. The CDR3 is made up of 15 amino acids. Unmatched junction bases numbered 5, after V lost 6 bases and J lost 0 bases. Per the germline V gene, CDR1 is SNHLY and CDR2 is FYNNEI. CDR3 DNA (partial): TGTGCCAGCAGATCCACAGGGGTTAGCAATCAGCCC. Encoded protein: CASRSTGVSNQP. The entire CDR3 protein is CASRSTGVSNQPQHF.

This CDR3 reads CASTRDSASYEQYF. CDR3 bases read: TGTGCCAGCACCCGGGACAGCGCTTCCTACGAG. This chain uses TRBV7-2 with TRBJ2-7, with 7 bases that match TRBD1. The read halts 3 residues ahead of the CDR3 end, with the missing end drawn from the germline J gene. CDR1 is SGHTA and CDR2 is FQGNSA in the germline V gene. The CDR3 is 14 amino acids. V shed 7 bases and J 1 base; nucleotides not matched to a gene: 7.

As for this clone: The observed sequence ends 3 residues before the CDR3 terminus, with the missing tail filled in from the germline J gene. The chain joins TRBV30 to TRBJ2-2; 10 bases line up with TRBD2. From germline, CDR1 is GTSNPN and CDR2 SVGIG (reference sequence). This CDR3 comprises 15 residues. Losses at the gene ends were 3 bases for V and 6 bases for J; bases not matched to a gene: 7. The DNA read from the CDR3 is TGTGCCTGGAGCACGCCAGCGGGGGGGCCCGGGGAG. Protein: CAWSTPAGGPGE. The entire CDR3 is CAWSTPAGGPGELFF.

This clone was observed a handful of times. The DNA read from the CDR3 is TGTGCCAGCAGCCCCCGACAGGGACAGGGGTACTCACCC. Encoded protein: CASSPRQGQGYSP. The whole CDR3 sequence reads CASSPRQGQGYSPLHF. The chain combines TRBV7-6 with TRBJ1-6; 10 bases are shared with TRBD1. Sequencing ends 3 residues short of the CDR3 end; the germline J gene provides the rest. The CDR3 has 16 amino acids. V trimming: 5 bases; J trimming: 10 bases; junction bases outside the gene matches: 11. CDR1 is SGHVS, CDR2 FNYEAQ, per germline.

About this clone: The read finishes 3 residues shy of the CDR3 end, and the germline J gene is used to complete it. The chain employs TRBV19 and TRBJ2-3, with TRBD1 matching over 8 bases. CDR1 LNHDA and CDR2 SQIVND come from the germline V gene (reference sequence). The J segment lost 0 bases and the V segment lost 5 bases, leaving 4 bases of the junction unmatched. There are 15 residues in the CDR3. The covered CDR3 bases are TGTGCCAGTAGTGGAACAGGGGGAAGCACAGATACG. Residues: CASSGTGGSTDT. The full CDR3 protein is CASSGTGGSTDTQYF.

As regards this clone: With the read ending 3 residues before the CDR3 end, the germline J gene is used to fill in that end. The V call is TRBV19, the J call TRBJ1-4; a possible D gene is TRBD1 (5 bases). The CDR3 covers 14 residues. Germline V CDR1 and CDR2: LNHDA, SQIVND (reference sequence). Trimming removed 6 bases at V and 5 bases at J, with 13 bases between. CDR3 residues: CASRKTDENEKLFF. CDR3 bases read: TGTGCCAGTAGAAAGACAGACGAAAATGAAAAA.

On this clone: The read stops 3 residues short of the end of the CDR3; the missing end is completed from the germline J gene. The V call is TRBV7-6, the J call TRBJ2-5; D gene ambiguous. Germline assignment: CDR1 SGHVS and CDR2 FNYEAQ. The CDR3 is 15 residues long. V lost 0 bases to trimming and J lost 5 bases, with 13 bases between them. This CDR3 reads CASSLAATGFETQYF. The part of the CDR3 DNA that was read is TGTGCCAGCAGCTTAGCCGCGACGGGTTTTGAGACC.

This clone was counted many times. CDR3 bases read: TGCAGCGTTGAAGGGCGGACTGAA. Encoded protein: CSVEGRTE. The full CDR3 is CSVEGRTEAFF. The chain is built from TRBV29-1 and TRBJ1-1; D uncertain. The read is 3 residues too short to cover the CDR3 end, so that end is filled in from the germline J gene. The CDR3 contains 11 residues. The germline V and J ends were trimmed by 1 base and 5 bases, with 5 bases remaining between them. Germline CDR1 is SQVTM and CDR2 is ANQGSEA. Full variable domain (remainder filled in from reference TRBV29-1 and TRBJ1-1): SAVISQKPSRDICQRGTSLTIQCQVDSQVTMMFWYRQQPGQSLTLIATANQGSEATYESGFVIDKFPISRPNLTFSTLTVSNMSPEDSSIYLCSVEGRTEAFFGQGTRLTVV.